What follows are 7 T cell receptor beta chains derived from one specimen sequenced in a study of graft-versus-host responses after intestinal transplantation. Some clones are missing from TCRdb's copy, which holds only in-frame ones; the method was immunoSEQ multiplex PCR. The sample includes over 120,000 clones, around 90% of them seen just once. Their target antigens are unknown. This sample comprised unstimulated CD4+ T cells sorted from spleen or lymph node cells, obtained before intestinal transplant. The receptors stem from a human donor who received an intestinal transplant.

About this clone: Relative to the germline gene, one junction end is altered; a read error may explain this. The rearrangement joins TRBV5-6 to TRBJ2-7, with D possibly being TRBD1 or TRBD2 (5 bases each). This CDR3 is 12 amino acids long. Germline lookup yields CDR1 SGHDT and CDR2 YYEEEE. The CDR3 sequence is CASSLGGVAGPF. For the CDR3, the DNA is TGTGCCAGCAGCTTGGGAGGGGTAGCAGGGCCCTTC.

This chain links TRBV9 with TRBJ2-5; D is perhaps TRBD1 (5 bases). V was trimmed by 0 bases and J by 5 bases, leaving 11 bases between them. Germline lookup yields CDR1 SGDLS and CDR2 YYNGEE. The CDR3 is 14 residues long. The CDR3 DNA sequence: TGTGCCAGCAGCGTAGCTTTGTGGGGCGAGACCCAGTACTTC. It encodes CASSVALWGETQYF. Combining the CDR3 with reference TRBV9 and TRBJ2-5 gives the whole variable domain DSGVTQTPKHLITATGQRVTLRCSPRSGDLSVYWYQQSLDQGLQFLIQYYNGEERAKGNILERFSAQQFPDLHSELNLSSLELGDSALYFCASSVALWGETQYFGPGTRLLVL.

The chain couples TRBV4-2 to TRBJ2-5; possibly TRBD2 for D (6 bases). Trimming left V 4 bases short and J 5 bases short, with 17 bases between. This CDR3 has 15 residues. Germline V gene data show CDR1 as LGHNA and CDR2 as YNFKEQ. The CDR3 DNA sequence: TGTGCCAGCAGCCTTAAGTTCGGGGCGGGGGAGACCCAGTACTTC. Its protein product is CASSLKFGAGETQYF.

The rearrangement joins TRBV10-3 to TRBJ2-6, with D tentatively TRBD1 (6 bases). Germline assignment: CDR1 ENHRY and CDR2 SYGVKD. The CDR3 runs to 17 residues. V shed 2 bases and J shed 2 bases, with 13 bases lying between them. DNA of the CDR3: TGTGCCATCAGTGAGAGGTTAGCAGGGGCTGGGGCCAACGTCCTGACTTTC. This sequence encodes CAISERLAGAGANVLTF.

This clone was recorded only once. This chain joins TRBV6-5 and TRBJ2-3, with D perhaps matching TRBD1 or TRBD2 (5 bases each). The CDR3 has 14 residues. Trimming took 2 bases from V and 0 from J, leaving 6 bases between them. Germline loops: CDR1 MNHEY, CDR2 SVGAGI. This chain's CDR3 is CASSYGDSTDTQYF. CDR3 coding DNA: TGTGCCAGCAGTTACGGGGACAGCACAGATACGCAGTATTTT.

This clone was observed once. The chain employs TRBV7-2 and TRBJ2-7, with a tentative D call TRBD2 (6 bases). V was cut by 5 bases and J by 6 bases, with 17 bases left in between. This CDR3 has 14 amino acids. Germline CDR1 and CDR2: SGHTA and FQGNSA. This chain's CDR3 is CASSPAGRPLEQYF. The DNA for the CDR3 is TGTGCCAGCAGCCCTGCGGGGAGACCGCTCGAGCAGTACTTC. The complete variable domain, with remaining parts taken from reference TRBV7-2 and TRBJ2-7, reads GAGVSQSPSNKVTEKGKDVELRCDPISGHTALYWYRQSLGQGLEFLIYFQGNSAPDKSGLPSDRFSAERTGGSVSTLTIQRTQQEDSAVYLCASSPAGRPLEQYFGPGTRLTVT.

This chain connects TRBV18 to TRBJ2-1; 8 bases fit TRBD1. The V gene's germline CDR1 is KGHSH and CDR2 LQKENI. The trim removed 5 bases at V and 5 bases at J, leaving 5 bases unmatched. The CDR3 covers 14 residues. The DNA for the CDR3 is TGTGCCAGCTCAGCAGGGGGCGTGCACAATGAGCAGTTCTTC. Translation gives CASSAGGVHNEQFF. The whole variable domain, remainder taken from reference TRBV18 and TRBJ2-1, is NAGVMQNPRHLVRRRGQEARLRCSPMKGHSHVYWYRQLPEEGLKFMVYLQKENIIDESGMPKERFSAEFPKEGPSILRIQQVVRGDSAAYFCASSAGGVHNEQFFGPGTRLTVL.